This T cell receptor (beta chain) was sequenced in a study of human T cells and chemical hapten exposure. Across the whole study: Scalp application of diphenylcyclopropenone was performed weekly in patients across the entire roughly 22-week study.

This clonotype was counted between two and nine times. Its target is not known. Each CDR3 protein is one row after TCRdb ran MiXCR on the RACE reads. The data show roughly 160,000 distinct CDR3 sequences, with approximately 14% seen just once and about 1.7% held by the top ten. Findings and caveats of the study: Sensitizing with DPC caused no change in TCRs above 1 in 1000 frequency.

Regarding time point: patch test 1, 2 weeks after DPC sensitization. The treatment here: therapeutic diphenylcyclopropenone sensitization with weekly scalp DPC. At patch-test visits, sampling came before the patch test. Participating donors were patients with alopecia, aged 18 to 70 years, considered appropriate candidates for DPC. CDR1 and CDR2 (germline): SGHTA, FQGTGA. The CDR3 is made up of 14 amino acids. V lost 1 base, J lost 1 base, and 6 bases lay in between. The receptor comes from a woman younger than 45 with alopecia areata. Some clones in this sample may be carry-over from other donors' samples. V gene TRBV7-3 combines with J gene TRBJ2-3; D remains ambiguous. The specimen was whole blood, collected in connection with sensitization to the hapten diphenylcyclopropenone (DPC). In nucleotides, the CDR3 is TGTGCCAGCAGCTTAAACGGTGGCACAGATACGCAGTATTTT. Amino acids: CASSLNGGTDTQYF.